One sample yielded the 18 T cell receptor beta chains listed below, sequenced in a study of blood T cells in healthy people across ages. Through a sample-barcoded 5' primer and a J-beta primer mix, a second PCR was run for roughly 6 to 12 cycles. TCRdb processed the 5' RACE reads anew with MiXCR; each CDR3 protein has one entry. This sample has some 850,000 distinct CDR3 sequences, with around 25% found just once. The data were also submitted as part of a second study, on T cells of mothers and their children.

Source material: blood. The receptors derive from a boy aged 5-17 years in good health.

This clonotype was counted between two and nine times. The chain uses TRBV9 and TRBJ2-5; D gene unclear. The J call is doubtful: the DNA matches TRBJ2-1 better. This CDR3 has 14 amino acids. In germline, CDR1 is SGDLS, CDR2 YYNGEE. For the CDR3, the DNA is TGTGCCAGCAGCGTAGATCCCTACTACAATGAGCAGTTCTTC. This gives the protein CASSVDPYYNEQFF.

V and J are TRBV29-1 and TRBJ2-1, with 11 bases lining up with TRBD1. CDR3 size: 12 residues. Germline CDR1 is SQVTM and CDR2 is ANQGSEA. The CDR3: CSSRDRGNEQFF. The CDR3 DNA reads as TGCAGTTCTAGGGACAGGGGGAATGAGCAGTTCTTC.

The chain recombines TRBV5-1 with TRBJ2-7; maybe TRBD1 (5 bases). CDR1 is SGHRS, CDR2 YFSETQ, per germline. V was clipped by 1 base and J by 2 bases, with 13 bases between them. This CDR3 is 15 amino acids long. The CDR3 DNA reads as TGCGCCAGCAGCTTGTCCCCAGGGATTCCCTACGAGCAGTACTTC. This encodes CASSLSPGIPYEQYF.

Details on this clonotype: This may stem from a read error, because a much larger clone lies one nucleotide away. The chain recombines TRBV9 with TRBJ2-7; 11 positions agree with TRBD2. The germline CDR1 and CDR2 sequences are SGDLS and YYNGEE. This CDR3 contains 15 residues. The CDR3 DNA reads as TGTGCCAGCAGCCCTAGCGGGGGGCTCCCCTACGAGCGGTACTTC. The encoded protein is CASSPSGGLPYERYF.

This clonotype has just a few counts. The V gene is TRBV29-1, the J gene TRBJ1-4; TRBD1 might be the D (5 bases). Between the trimmed V and J ends, which lost 7 bases and 5 bases, there was a span of 17 bases. This CDR3 comprises 14 residues. Looked up from germline, CDR1 is SQVTM and CDR2 is ANQGSEA. The CDR3 loop is CSAKRGVGNEKLFF. CDR3 nucleotide sequence: TGCAGCGCCAAAAGGGGAGTGGGGAATGAAAAACTGTTTTTT.

This clonotype was seen only a few times. The chain recombines TRBV2 with TRBJ1-2; D unclear. V lost 7 bases, J lost 4 bases, and 19 bases lay in between. Germline V gene sequence: CDR1 SNHLY, CDR2 FYNNEI. This CDR3 is built from 15 residues. The CDR3 region is CASTGVAVLSYGYTF. DNA of the CDR3: TGTGCCAGCACCGGAGTAGCAGTCCTTAGCTATGGCTACACCTTC.

V gene TRBV7-4 combines with J gene TRBJ1-1, with D unclear. CDR3 length: 15 residues. V gave up 1 base and J gave up 1 base, with 10 bases separating them. Germline values: CDR1 SGHVT, CDR2 SQSDAQ. DNA of the CDR3: TGTGCCAGCAGCTTAGGAATAGGTGGGAACACTGAAGCTTTCTTT. Translation: CASSLGIGGNTEAFF.

A few counts support this clonotype. This chain connects TRBV6-6 to TRBJ2-5, with a weak D call TRBD2 (6 bases). Trimming took off 2 bases at V and 4 bases at J, with 11 bases between the two ends. Germline loops: CDR1 MNHNY, CDR2 SVGAGI (reference sequence). The CDR3 totals 14 residues. CDR3 loop: CASSYGWGVETQYF. The CDR3 coding sequence is TGTGCCAGCAGTTACGGGTGGGGGGTAGAGACCCAGTACTTC.

A few counts support this clonotype. The chain combines TRBV20-1 with TRBJ2-7, with a tentative D call TRBD1 (7 bases). The CDR3 is made up of 14 amino acids. V lost 3 bases to trimming and J lost 7 bases, with 19 bases between them. Germline V CDR1 and CDR2: DFQATT, SNEGSKA (reference sequence). For the CDR3, the DNA is TGCAGTGCTAGGACCCAGGGGGGAGTCTGGGAGCAGTACTTC. As protein: CSARTQGGVWEQYF.

This clonotype was found a few times. This chain joins TRBV29-1 and TRBJ1-2; D not resolved. Germline V gene sequence: CDR1 SQVTM, CDR2 ANQGSEA. V shed 3 bases and J shed 8 bases, with 1 base lying between them. The CDR3 covers 8 residues. CDR3 residues: CSVDGYTF. CDR3 bases: TGCAGCGTTGACGGCTACACCTTC. Complete variable domain (other parts from reference TRBV29-1 and TRBJ1-2): SAVISQKPSRDICQRGTSLTIQCQVDSQVTMMFWYRQQPGQSLTLIATANQGSEATYESGFVIDKFPISRPNLTFSTLTVSNMSPEDSSIYLCSVDGYTFGSGTRLTVV.

The rearrangement joins TRBV29-1 to TRBJ2-5; TRBD2 matches 13 bases. V trimming: 5 bases; J trimming: 1 base; junction bases outside the gene matches: 10. This CDR3 is 17 amino acids long. CDR1 and CDR2 (germline): SQVTM, ANQGSEA. CDR3 sequence: CSVPQGLAGSSQETQYF. The CDR3 bases are TGCAGCGTTCCCCAGGGACTAGCGGGGAGCTCCCAAGAGACCCAGTACTTC.

The chain combines TRBV5-1 with TRBJ1-2; a weak D match, TRBD1 (5 bases). Per the germline V gene, CDR1 is SGHRS and CDR2 is YFSETQ. V was shortened by 0 bases and J by 3 bases, with 9 bases between the two germline ends. The CDR3 is 14 amino acids. This CDR3 is CASSLVTADYGYTF. CDR3 bases: TGCGCCAGCAGCTTGGTGACAGCCGACTATGGCTACACCTTC.

This chain uses TRBV10-3 with TRBJ1-4; TRBD1 is a possible D gene (5 bases). The V gene lost 3 bases and the J gene lost 5 bases, with 7 bases spanning the gap. The CDR3 is made up of 13 amino acids. CDR1 is ENHRY and CDR2 is SYGVKD in the germline V gene. CDR3 sequence (DNA): TGTGCCATCAGTGACCGACAGAATGAAAAACTGTTTTTT. It is translated as CAISDRQNEKLFF.

Only a few counts were recorded for this clonotype. CDR3 in DNA: TGTGCCAGCAGTCTTACACAGGGGACCTTCTTTGGGGCCAACGTCCTGACTTTC. Its translation is CASSLTQGTFFGANVLTF. J is TRBJ2-6 and V is TRBV27, with 7 bases identical to TRBD1. The CDR3 is 18 residues long. J lost 3 bases, V lost 5 bases, and 13 bases had no gene match. Germline V CDR1 and CDR2: MNHEY, SMNVEV (reference sequence).

The gene calls are TRBV7-2 and TRBJ2-4, with a possible D match to TRBD2 (6 bases). The V end was cut by 5 bases, the J end by 8 bases, with 16 bases between. The CDR3 extends over 14 amino acids. Germline-derived CDR1 and CDR2 are SGHTA and FQGNSA. The CDR3 DNA sequence: TGTGCCAGCAGCCCGATTGGGGGGACGGACATTCAGTACTTC. Translating it yields CASSPIGGTDIQYF.

The chain combines TRBV7-9 with TRBJ2-5; no clear D. The closer fit of TRBJ2-7 to the DNA end suggests the J call may be wrong. Germline loops: CDR1 SEHNR, CDR2 FQNEAQ (reference sequence). The CDR3 extends over 13 amino acids. The DNA for the CDR3 is TGTGCCAGCAGCTTAGCGTCGGATTACGAGCAGTACTTC. As protein: CASSLASDYEQYF.

This chain joins TRBV6-1 and TRBJ2-5; either TRBD1 or TRBD2 may supply D (5 bases each). TRBJ2-7 matches the DNA end more closely, so the J call is doubtful. Germline V lookup: CDR1 MNHNS, CDR2 SASEGT. This CDR3 region has 14 residues. The CDR3: CASSEVRGPYEQYF. The DNA of the CDR3 is TGTGCCAGCAGTGAAGTACGGGGCCCCTACGAGCAGTACTTC.

This sequence joins TRBV12-3 or TRBV12-4 and TRBJ2-5, with a tentative D call TRBD1 (5 bases). The V and J ends lost 5 bases and 5 bases respectively, with 24 bases between them. This CDR3 is 17 amino acids long. The CDR3 nucleotides read TGTGCCAGCAGTCCCCCGGCATTTGGACACCGACCCGAGACCCAGTACTTC. Translated, it gives CASSPPAFGHRPETQYF.